A single sample gave rise to the 16 T cell receptor beta chains below, sequenced in a study of radiotherapy plus CTLA-4 blockade in lung cancer (dated by TCRdb to between 2018 and 2020). Libraries were prepared through the immunoSEQ multiplex PCR assay. This immuneACCESS table, as held by TCRdb, lists in-frame sequences with V and J called but not all clones. Of the missing ones, under half trace to an unresolved V gene in checked studies; the others have no known cause. The sample includes about 97,000 clones, with around 74% observed a single time. The top ten hold about 3% of the sample. Material: peripheral blood, obtained from a patient treated with radiotherapy plus ipilimumab. Every receptor here comes from a human donor with non-small cell lung cancer who had a partial response to radiotherapy plus ipilimumab. Some clones in this sample may be carry-over from other donors' samples.

The CDR3 here is CASRPPGGAKNIQYF. In DNA, the CDR3 is TGTGCCAGTAGGCCCCCGGGGGGAGCCAAAAACATTCAGTACTTC. V usage is TRBV19 and J usage is TRBJ2-4; 7 bases agree with TRBD2. Germline values: CDR1 LNHDA, CDR2 SQIVND (reference sequence). The CDR3 totals 15 residues. V shed 6 bases and J 0 bases; nucleotides not matched to a gene: 5.

The genes are TRBV19 and TRBJ2-2; D not certain. Germline V gene data show CDR1 as LNHDA and CDR2 as SQIVND (reference sequence). The CDR3 has 15 amino acids. Trimming cost V 3 bases and J 0 bases, with 8 bases left between them. In nucleotides, the CDR3 is TGTGCCAGTAGTATTGGTCTAGCGAACACCGGGGAGCTGTTTTTT. Translating it yields CASSIGLANTGELFF.

In its sample, this clone was seen once. V is TRBV5-1 and J is TRBJ2-2; TRBD2 matches at 9 bases. The CDR3 totals 15 residues. V was pared by 4 bases and J by 5 bases, with 6 bases of the junction left unmatched. Germline lookup yields CDR1 SGHRS and CDR2 YFSETQ. The CDR3 sequence: CASSRVAGDTGELFF. The CDR3 bases are TGCGCCAGCAGCCGAGTAGCGGGAGATACCGGGGAGCTGTTTTTT.

J is TRBJ2-3 and V is TRBV29-1, with 8 bases lining up with TRBD2. Germline CDR1 and CDR2: SQVTM and ANQGSEA. CDR3 size: 15 residues. V lost 0 bases, J lost 2 bases, and 4 bases stayed unmatched. The CDR3 DNA sequence: TGCAGCGTTGAAGATACAGCGGGAGCCACAGATACGCAGTATTTT. Its protein is CSVEDTAGATDTQYF.

CDR3 nucleotide sequence: TGTGCCAGTATACCGGGACAGGGATCAAATGAAAAACTGTTTTTT. It specifies CASIPGQGSNEKLFF. V and J are TRBV19 and TRBJ1-4, with TRBD1 identical over 9 bases. CDR1 is LNHDA, CDR2 SQIVND, per germline (reference sequence). The CDR3 totals 15 residues. J gave up 5 bases and V 7 bases, and 8 bases lay outside the gene matches.

V is TRBV5-1 and J is TRBJ2-2; D uncertain. CDR1 and CDR2 from the germline V gene are SGHRS and YFSETQ. The CDR3 contains 13 residues. V was cut by 2 bases and J by 7 bases, with 9 bases left in between. CDR3 DNA sequence: TGCGCCAGCAGCTTTAACACCCGCGGGGAGCTGTTTTTT. Protein sequence: CASSFNTRGELFF.

The CDR3 DNA sequence: TGTGCCAGCAGCTTGTGGCACCTTCAAGAGACCCAGTACTTC. This sequence encodes CASSLWHLQETQYF. The chain employs TRBV5-6 and TRBJ2-5; D is uncertain. Trimming cost V 1 base and J 2 bases, with 9 bases left between them. Germline-derived CDR1 and CDR2 are SGHDT and YYEEEE. The CDR3 runs 14 residues.

The chain uses TRBV5-1 and TRBJ2-5; 12 bases align to TRBD2. Looked up from germline, CDR1 is SGHRS and CDR2 is YFSETQ. This CDR3 is built from 14 residues. V lost 6 bases to trimming and J lost 4 bases; unmatched junction nucleotides: 4. CDR3 bases: TGCGCCAGCACTACTAGCGGGGGGCGAGAGACCCAGTACTTC. This sequence encodes CASTTSGGRETQYF.

The chain is built from TRBV5-1 and TRBJ2-7; a possible D gene is TRBD2 (6 bases). Trimming cost V 0 bases and J 3 bases, with 13 bases left between them. The V gene's germline CDR1 is SGHRS and CDR2 YFSETQ. The CDR3 loop spans 15 amino acids. The CDR3 DNA sequence: TGCGCCAGCAGCTTGGAACGCGGGGTCAACTACGAGCAGTACTTC. The encoded protein is CASSLERGVNYEQYF. Looking up the rest from reference TRBV5-1 and TRBJ2-7 gives the full variable domain: KAGVTQTPRYLIKTRGQQVTLSCSPISGHRSVSWYQQTPGQGLQFLFEYFSETQRNKGNFPGRFSGRQFSNSRSEMNVSTLELGDSALYLCASSLERGVNYEQYFGPGTRLTVT.

The chain couples TRBV6-1 to TRBJ2-1; 7 nucleotides agree with TRBD1. Germline loops: CDR1 MNHNS, CDR2 SASEGT. CDR3 length: 15 amino acids. The trim removed 9 bases at V and 13 bases at J, leaving 21 bases unmatched. This CDR3 is CASRPGQPGPTAQFF. The CDR3 DNA follows: TGTGCCAGTCGCCCGGGACAGCCAGGGCCTACCGCTCAGTTCTTC.

V gene TRBV6-1 combines with J gene TRBJ2-4; the D gene is possibly TRBD2 (7 bases). The CDR3 is 15 residues long. V was cut by 4 bases and J by 0 bases, with 10 bases left in between. Germline CDR1 is MNHNS and CDR2 is SASEGT. CDR3 protein: CASSGGGLAKNIQYF. The CDR3 DNA reads as TGTGCCAGCAGTGGGGGGGGCCTAGCCAAAAACATTCAGTACTTC.

The chain employs TRBV4-1 and TRBJ2-3; D not certain. Germline-derived CDR1 and CDR2 are MGHRA and YSYEKL. There are 14 residues in the CDR3. V dropped 1 base and J dropped 0 bases, with 5 bases sitting between them. The CDR3 is CASSQGRSTDTQYF. The DNA of the CDR3 is TGCGCCAGCAGCCAAGGTCGGAGCACAGATACGCAGTATTTT.

The chain links TRBV19 to TRBJ2-5; D is unclear. Germline V gene data show CDR1 as LNHDA and CDR2 as SQIVND (reference sequence). The CDR3 has 13 residues. V was pared by 3 bases and J by 3 bases, with 8 bases between. The CDR3, as DNA: TGTGCCAGTAGTATTTGGGCAGAAGAGACCCAGTACTTC. Protein sequence: CASSIWAEETQYF.

The V gene is TRBV28, the J gene TRBJ2-7; TRBD1 matches at 11 bases. The CDR3 sequence is 15 residues long. J lost 3 bases, V lost 3 bases, and 4 bases had no gene match. Per germline, CDR1 MDHEN and CDR2 SYDVKM. In nucleotides, the CDR3 is TGTGCCAGCAGTTTGGCAGGGACAGGGGGCTACGAGCAGTACTTC. This encodes CASSLAGTGGYEQYF.

CDR3 loop: CASSLLGGAMAEAFF. CDR3 DNA: TGTGCCAGCAGTTTATTGGGGGGGGCGATGGCTGAAGCTTTCTTT. V gene TRBV28 combines with J gene TRBJ1-1, with D possibly being TRBD1 (6 bases). Deletions cut 1 base from V and 6 bases from J, with 15 bases between. Germline CDR1 reads MDHEN; CDR2 reads SYDVKM. This CDR3 has 15 residues.

This clone was found once. The gene calls are TRBV4-3 and TRBJ1-2; 8 bases map to TRBD1. The CDR3 loop spans 16 amino acids. Germline values: CDR1 LGHNA, CDR2 YSLEER. Germline trimming cut 2 bases from V and 5 bases from J; bases unmatched to any gene: 10. The CDR3: CASSQYRGDSPYGYTF. The CDR3 DNA reads as TGCGCCAGCAGCCAATACAGGGGGGATAGCCCTTATGGCTACACCTTC.